This record concerns one T cell receptor (beta chain) sequence. These data are taken from a study of OX40 agonist ivuxolimab in advanced cancers. Study-level information: Clinicians treated patients with ivuxolimab, an agonistic anti-OX40 (CD134) antibody.

Prior autoimmune disease or systemic immunosuppression barred patients. CDR3 length: 17 residues. Trimming took 0 bases from V and 3 from J, leaving 18 bases between them. The germline V gene has CDR1 SGHNT and CDR2 YYREEE (reference sequence). Repertoires were generated with immunoSEQ multiplex PCR, while TCRdb's copy carries only in-frame clones and drops some. The sample has some 67,000 clones; over 70% are singletons. The source material was CD4+ or CD8+ T cells sorted from blood, sampled in a trial of the OX40 agonist ivuxolimab. This chain joins TRBV5-4 and TRBJ2-5; no clear D. This TCR was sampled from an adult with an advanced solid tumor such as melanoma, head and neck, liver or kidney cancer. The CDR3 DNA reads as TGTGCCAGCAGCTTGGGTGCGACACCGCTACAGAAAGAGACCCAGTACTTC. Its protein is CASSLGATPLQKETQYF. Full variable domain (remainder filled in from reference TRBV5-4 and TRBJ2-5): ETGVTQSPTHLIKTRGQQVTLRCSSQSGHNTVSWYQQALGQGPQFIFQYYREEENGRGNFPPRFSGLQFPNYSSELNVNALELDDSALYLCASSLGATPLQKETQYFGPGTRLLVL.